Reported below is one TCR beta chain. The table lists this clonotype with many counts. Its antigen target is currently unknown. It has no much larger one-base neighbor in the sample; base qualities were not kept. Looking up the germline V gene yields CDR1 LGHNA and CDR2 YSLEER. Inclusive of the bounding cysteine and phenylalanine, the CDR3 is 17 residues long. CDR3 DNA only is kept here, 51 bases in frame from base 1. Unmatched junction bases come to 4, with V trimmed by 0 bases and J by 0 bases. The data originate from a study of molecular identifiers for immune sequencing clone quantification (dated by TCRdb to about 2018). Broadly, across the study: For a replicate experiment, RNA from roughly 18,000 or 92,000 naive CD8 T cells was divided into five aliquots, and four of the five aliquots were sequenced. CD8 T cells were used in a methods study to benchmark molecular-identifier clustering-based TCR repertoire sequencing (MIDCIRS) and TCR RNA copy counting. Findings and caveats that apply to the study as a whole: In CMV-specific effector cells, over 99% of molecules were held by clones above 20 RNA copies, whereas under 1% of molecules were held by such clones in naive cells. Highly expanded clone sizes could be underestimated if identical TCR molecules share a barcode. Even against a background of one million naive CD8 T cells, spiked-in Jurkat TCR RNA amounting to a single cell's worth was reported to be detectable. When barcode sub-clustering was omitted, TCR diversity was inflated by chimeric consensus sequences, with chimeras reaching as high as 47%. The naive libraries included spiked-in Jurkat TCR RNA (over nine copies' worth), and this RNA is not part of the donor repertoire. Modeling indicated approximately 2.7 TCR RNA copies recovered per cell, compared with 9 to 10 by digital PCR, which implies a capture efficiency of about 27%.

The library was obtained by PCR. TCRdb lists the instrument as Illumina HiSeq 4000. Bulk TCR libraries were made following a previously described method, with the TCR primers given in Table S5. Purification of total RNA was performed with the Qiagen AllPrep DNA/RNA kit. Before analysis, reads from multiple sequencing runs of the same library were pooled. In the original analysis: Reads were retained only if their TCR constant sequence matched exactly, and those retained reads were trimmed to 150 nt and grouped according to their 12-nt molecular barcodes. Within each barcode group, reads were sub-clustered at a 15% Levenshtein threshold, and quality-weighted consensus sequences were built per RNA molecule. Non-functional sequences were discarded, and so were lower-count sequences lying one edit away from another sequence. Based on fitting two negative binomial distributions, any barcode sub-cluster with under 20% of the maximum read count was discarded. The public reads were quality trimmed at Q25 with fastp and then assembled into clones with MiXCR by TCRdb, keeping productive beta chains. Records with the same CDR3 protein are collapsed into one entry carrying the most frequent genes and DNA. For this entry, the V and J calls and clone size follow TCRdb and not the study's own pipeline. This sample has some 650,000 distinct CDR3 sequences in its table, and 20% of those were observed once. Clones ranked in the top ten supply around 0.86% of the sample.

Libraries of naive CD8 T cells were generated from roughly 21,000 to 960,000 sorted cells, with 10%, 30% or 50% of the purified RNA used. Naive CD8 T cells, defined as CD8+CD4-CCR7+CD45RA+, were FACS-sorted into RLT Plus buffer on a BD FACSAria II. To test detection sensitivity, Jurkat RNA equal to ten TCR copies was added to samples of about 17,000-1,100,000 naive CD8 T cells. CD8 T cells were enriched with RosetteSep CD8+ T Cell Enrichment Cocktail and Ficoll-Paque, followed by ACK red cell lysis. Source material: naive CD8+ T cells from blood, with Jurkat cell RNA spiked in. The cell subset or site label on this specimen signifies: FACS-sorted CD8+CD4-CCR7+CD45RA+ naive T cells. The rearrangement joined TRBV4-3 to TRBJ2-7; 11 bases in the junction line up with TRBD2. This receptor was taken from a human donor in good health. Some libraries in this study had Jurkat cell RNA spiked in. The base sequence is TGCGCCAGCAGCCAAGATTTGGGGACTAGCGGCTCCTACGAGCAGTACTTC. Its protein is CASSQDLGTSGSYEQYF.